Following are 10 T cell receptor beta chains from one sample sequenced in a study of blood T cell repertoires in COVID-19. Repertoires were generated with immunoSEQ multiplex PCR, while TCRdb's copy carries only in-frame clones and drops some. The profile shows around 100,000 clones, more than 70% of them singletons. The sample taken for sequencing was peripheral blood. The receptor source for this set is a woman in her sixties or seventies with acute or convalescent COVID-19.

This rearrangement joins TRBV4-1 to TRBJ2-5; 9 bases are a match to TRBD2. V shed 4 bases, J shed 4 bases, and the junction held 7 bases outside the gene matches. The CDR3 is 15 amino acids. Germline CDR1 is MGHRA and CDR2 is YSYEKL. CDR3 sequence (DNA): TGCGCCAGCAGCCGGACTAGCGCCTTTCTAGAGACCCAGTACTTC. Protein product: CASSRTSAFLETQYF.

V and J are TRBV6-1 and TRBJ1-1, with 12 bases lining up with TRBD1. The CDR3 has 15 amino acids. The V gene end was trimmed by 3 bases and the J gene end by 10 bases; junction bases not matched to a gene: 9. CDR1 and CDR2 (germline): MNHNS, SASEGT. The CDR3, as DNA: TGTGCCAGCAGTGAGCCGGGACAGGGGGCTTTAAGAGCTTTCTTT. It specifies CASSEPGQGALRAFF.

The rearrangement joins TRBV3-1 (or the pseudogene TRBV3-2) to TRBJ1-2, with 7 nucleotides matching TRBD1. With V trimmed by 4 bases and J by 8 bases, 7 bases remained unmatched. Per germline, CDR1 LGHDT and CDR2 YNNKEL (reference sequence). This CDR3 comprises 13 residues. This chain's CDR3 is CASSPRQGMGYTF. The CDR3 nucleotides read TGTGCCAGCAGCCCACGACAGGGAATGGGCTACACCTTC.

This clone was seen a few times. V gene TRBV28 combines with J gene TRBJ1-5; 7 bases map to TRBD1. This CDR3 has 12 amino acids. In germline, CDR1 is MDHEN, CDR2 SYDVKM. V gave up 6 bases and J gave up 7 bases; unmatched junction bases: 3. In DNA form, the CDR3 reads TGTGCCAGCAGGCGACAGGGACAGCCCCAGCATTTT. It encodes CASRRQGQPQHF.

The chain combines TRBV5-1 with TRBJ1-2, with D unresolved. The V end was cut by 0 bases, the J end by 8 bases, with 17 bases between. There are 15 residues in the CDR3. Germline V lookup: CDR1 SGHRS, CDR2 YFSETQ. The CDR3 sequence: CASSLANSRSAGYTF. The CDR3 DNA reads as TGCGCCAGCAGCTTGGCGAACAGCCGATCGGCGGGCTACACCTTC. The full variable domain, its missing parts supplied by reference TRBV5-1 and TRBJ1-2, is KAGVTQTPRYLIKTRGQQVTLSCSPISGHRSVSWYQQTPGQGLQFLFEYFSETQRNKGNFPGRFSGRQFSNSRSEMNVSTLELGDSALYLCASSLANSRSAGYTFGSGTRLTVV.

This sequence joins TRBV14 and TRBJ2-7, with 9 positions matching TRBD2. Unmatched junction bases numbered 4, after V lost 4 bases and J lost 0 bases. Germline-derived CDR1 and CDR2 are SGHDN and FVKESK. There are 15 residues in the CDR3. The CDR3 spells CASSRFSGSSYEQYF. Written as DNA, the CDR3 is TGTGCCAGCAGCCGATTTAGCGGGAGCTCCTACGAGCAGTACTTC.

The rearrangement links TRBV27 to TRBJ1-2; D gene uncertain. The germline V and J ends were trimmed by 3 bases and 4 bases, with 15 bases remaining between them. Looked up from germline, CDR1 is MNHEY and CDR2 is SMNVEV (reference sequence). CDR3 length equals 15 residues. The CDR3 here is CASSLAGILGYGYTF. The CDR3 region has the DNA TGTGCCAGCAGTTTGGCCGGGATTCTAGGCTATGGCTACACCTTC.

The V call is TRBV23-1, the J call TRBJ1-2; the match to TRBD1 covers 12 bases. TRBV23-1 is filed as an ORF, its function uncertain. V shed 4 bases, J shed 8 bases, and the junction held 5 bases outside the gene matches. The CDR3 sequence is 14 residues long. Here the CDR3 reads CASSPPGTGGGYTF. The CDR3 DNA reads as TGCGCCAGCAGTCCCCCCGGGACAGGGGGCGGCTACACCTTC.

The CDR3 nucleotides read TGCGCCAGCAGCTTGACCCCCGGGGACAGGGGGCAGGGAGAAAAACTGTTTTTT. Translated, it gives CASSLTPGDRGQGEKLFF. V and J are TRBV5-1 and TRBJ1-4; 12 nucleotides agree with TRBD1. The CDR3 totals 18 residues. CDR1 is SGHRS, CDR2 YFSETQ, per germline. V lost 1 base to trimming and J lost 8 bases; unmatched junction nucleotides: 12.

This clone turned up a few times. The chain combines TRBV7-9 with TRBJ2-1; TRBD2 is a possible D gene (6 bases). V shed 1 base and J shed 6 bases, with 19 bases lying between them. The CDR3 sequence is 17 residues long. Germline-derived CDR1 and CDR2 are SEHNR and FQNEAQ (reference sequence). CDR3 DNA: TGTGCCAGCAGCTTAGGGACTGTAGGAGGGGATTCCAATGAGCAGTTCTTC. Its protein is CASSLGTVGGDSNEQFF.